This is a list of T cell receptor beta chains from one sample in a study of blood T cell repertoires in COVID-19. Generated by immunoSEQ multiplex PCR, the TCRdb table keeps only in-frame clones and is missing some. The sample consists of 340,000 or so clones, around 87% of them appearing once. The source material was peripheral blood. The receptors shown here come from a man in his forties or fifties with active or convalescent COVID-19. CDR3s include the opening cysteine and the closing phenylalanine or tryptophan. Fields, in order: V gene, D gene, J gene, clone size, CDR3 DNA, CDR3 protein. D genes are given only for firm matches. Clone size appears in some rows only: once, few, many, or a class for an expanded clone.

TRBV3-1/TRBV3-2	-	TRBJ1-2	-	TGTGCCAGCAGCCCACAGGGCTATGGCTACACCTTC	CASSPQGYGYTF
TRBV7-2	-	TRBJ2-7	-	TGTGCCAGCAGCTTATACGGGGGGCCCGCCTACGAGCAGTACTTC	CASSLYGGPAYEQYF
TRBV27	-	TRBJ2-1	-	TGTGCCAGCAGTATCCGGGACACATACAATGAGCAGTTCTTC	CASSIRDTYNEQFF
TRBV2	-	TRBJ1-4	-	TGTGCCAGCGACAGTGGTCACGCTAATGAAAAACTGTTTTTT	CASDSGHANEKLFF
TRBV28	TRBD2	TRBJ2-7	-	TGTGCCAGCAGTCTGAGCGGGGGTTCCTACGAGCAGTACTTC	CASSLSGGSYEQYF
TRBV6-5	TRBD2	TRBJ2-7	-	TGTGCCAGCAGTTCCTACTCGCGGGGGTACGAGCAGTACTTC	CASSSYSRGYEQYF
TRBV19	-	TRBJ1-5	-	TGTGCCAGTAGTATAGGACAGAAACTCAATCAGCCCCAGCATTTT	CASSIGQKLNQPQHF
TRBV7-2	TRBD1	TRBJ2-2	-	TGTGCCAGCAGAAAAACAGGGGCGGACACCGGGGAGCTGTTTTTT	CASRKTGADTGELFF
TRBV18	TRBD1	TRBJ1-4	once	TGTGCCAGCTCAACAGGGGGATCAACTAATGAAAAACTGTTTTTT	CASSTGGSTNEKLFF
TRBV28	TRBD1	TRBJ1-2	-	TGTGCCAGCAGTTTAGACAGGGCTGACTATGGCTACACCTTC	CASSLDRADYGYTF
TRBV4-3	-	TRBJ1-2	-	TGCGCCAGCAGCCAAGAGGGCAGGGGCGACTATGGCTACACCTTC	CASSQEGRGDYGYTF
TRBV29-1	-	TRBJ2-5	once	TGCAGCGTTGCAGGGACATCCTTTCAAGAGACCCAGTACTTC	CSVAGTSFQETQYF
TRBV30	-	TRBJ1-5	-	TGTGCCTGGACTGTAAACCCCGGAGGGCCCCAGCATTTT	CAWTVNPGGPQHF
TRBV30	-	TRBJ2-3	once	TGTGCCCAGGAAATGGGCGGGACAGATACGCAGTATTTT	CAQEMGGTDTQYF
TRBV3-1/TRBV3-2	-	TRBJ2-5	-	TGTGCCAGCAGCCAGGGGGCCAGGACCCAGTACTTC	CASSQGARTQYF
TRBV29-1	-	TRBJ1-1	-	TGCAGCGTCCTGGACCGCGGGCCCTACACTGAAGCTTTCTTT	CSVLDRGPYTEAFF
TRBV3-1/TRBV3-2	TRBD1	TRBJ1-2	once	TGTGCCAGCAGCCCCGGGACAGGCGGCTATGGCTACACCTTC	CASSPGTGGYGYTF
TRBV11-1	-	TRBJ2-1	few	TGTGCCAGCAGCACAACTAGCTGGTCCTACAATGAGCAGTTCTTC	CASSTTSWSYNEQFF
TRBV13	TRBD1	TRBJ1-2	few	TGTGCCAGCAGCTTCTTTCCGGGGACAGGGACCAACTATGGCTACACCTTC	CASSFFPGTGTNYGYTF
TRBV24-1	-	TRBJ2-2	-	TGTGCCACCAGTGATTTTAATCTTAACACCGGGGAGCTGTTTTTT	CATSDFNLNTGELFF
TRBV18	-	TRBJ2-5	-	TGTGCCAGCTCACCCCGAACCGAGGAGACCCAGTACTTC	CASSPRTEETQYF
TRBV6-2/TRBV6-3	TRBD1	TRBJ1-5	once	TGTGCCAGCAGTACGGGACAGGGTCGGACTCAGCCCCAGCATTTT	CASSTGQGRTQPQHF
TRBV6-5	-	TRBJ1-1	-	TGTGCCACCCTGACCCGGGAGAAGGAAGCTTTCTTT	CATLTREKEAFF
TRBV28	-	TRBJ1-1	-	TGTGCCAGCAGAAGACCGGGGAGGGCTGAAGCTTTCTTT	CASRRPGRAEAFF
TRBV5-6	TRBD1	TRBJ2-5	-	TGTGCCAGCAGCCGAGAACAGGGGGCAGAGACCCAGTACTTC	CASSREQGAETQYF
TRBV7-2	TRBD1	TRBJ1-2	once	TGTGCCAGCAGCTTCAGGACAGGGGGCGACTATGGCTACACCTTC	CASSFRTGGDYGYTF
TRBV24-1	TRBD2	TRBJ2-3	-	TGTGCCACCAGAGATCAGCGGGGGGGCGCAGATACGCAGTATTTT	CATRDQRGGADTQYF
TRBV7-4	TRBD1	TRBJ1-1	-	TGTGCCAGCAGCTTTGGGGACAGGGGAGCTTTCTTT	CASSFGDRGAFF
TRBV29-1	TRBD1	TRBJ2-2	-	TGCAGCGTTGCCGGTGTCAGGGACAGCAACACCGGGGAGCTGTTTTTT	CSVAGVRDSNTGELFF